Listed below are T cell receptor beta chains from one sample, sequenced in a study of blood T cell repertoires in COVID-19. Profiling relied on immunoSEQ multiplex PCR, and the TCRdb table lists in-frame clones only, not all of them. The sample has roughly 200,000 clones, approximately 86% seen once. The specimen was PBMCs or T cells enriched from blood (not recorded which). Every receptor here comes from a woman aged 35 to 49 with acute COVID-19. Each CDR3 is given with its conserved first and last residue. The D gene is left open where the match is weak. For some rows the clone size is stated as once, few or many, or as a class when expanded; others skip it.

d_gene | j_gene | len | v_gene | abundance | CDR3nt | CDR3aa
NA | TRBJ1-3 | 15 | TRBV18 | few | TGTGCCAGCTCACCTCCGGCCAGGGGAAGAAACACCATATATTTT | CASSPPARGRNTIYF
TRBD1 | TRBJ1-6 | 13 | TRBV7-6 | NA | TGTGCCAGCAGCTTTCAGGGGGATTCACCCCTCCACTTT | CASSFQGDSPLHF
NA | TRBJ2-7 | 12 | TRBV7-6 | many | TGTGCCAGCAGCTTTAACCTCGGGGAGCAGTACTTC | CASSFNLGEQYF
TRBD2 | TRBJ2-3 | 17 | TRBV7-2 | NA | TGTGCCAGCAGCTTAGTACAGGCGGGAGCCTTCACAGATACGCAGTATTTT | CASSLVQAGAFTDTQYF
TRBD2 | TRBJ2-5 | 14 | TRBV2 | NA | TGTGCCAGCAGTGGGACTAGCGTCCGCGGCCCCCAGTACTTC | CASSGTSVRGPQYF
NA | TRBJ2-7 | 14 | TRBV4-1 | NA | TGCGCCAGCTCGGAACAGACGAAGGCGGGCGAGCAGTACTTC | CASSEQTKAGEQYF
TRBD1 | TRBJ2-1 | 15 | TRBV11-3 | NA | TGTGCCAGCAGCTCTTCAGGGGGCGACTACAATGAGCAGTTCTTC | CASSSSGGDYNEQFF
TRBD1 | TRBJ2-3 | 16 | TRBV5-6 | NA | TGTGCCAGCGCCATGCGGACAGGGGGCATAGCAGATACGCAGTATTTT | CASAMRTGGIADTQYF
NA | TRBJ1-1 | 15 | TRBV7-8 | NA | TGTGCCAGCAGCTTAGTCGACAGGAGGAACACTGAAGCTTTCTTT | CASSLVDRRNTEAFF
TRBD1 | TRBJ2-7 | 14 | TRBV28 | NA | TGTGCCAGCAGTTTAGGTACAGGGGGGTACGAGCAGTACTTC | CASSLGTGGYEQYF
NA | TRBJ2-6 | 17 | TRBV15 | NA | TGTGCCACCAGCAGAGATCATCGGGGGACCGGGGCCAACGTCCTGACTTTC | CATSRDHRGTGANVLTF
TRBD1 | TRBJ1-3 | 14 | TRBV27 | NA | TGTGCCAGCTCGGGACAGCTTCCAGGAAACACCATATATTTT | CASSGQLPGNTIYF
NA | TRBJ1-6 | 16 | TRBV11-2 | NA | TGTGCCAGCAGCCCCCTTCGGAGCTCCTATAATTCACCCCTCCACTTT | CASSPLRSSYNSPLHF
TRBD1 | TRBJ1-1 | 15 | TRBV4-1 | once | TGCGCCAGCAGCCAAGATTGGGACAGAGACACTGAAGCTTTCTTT | CASSQDWDRDTEAFF
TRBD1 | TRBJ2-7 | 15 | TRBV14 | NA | TGTGCCAGCAGCCAGGGGGACAGGGTCTCCTACGAGCAGTACTTC | CASSQGDRVSYEQYF
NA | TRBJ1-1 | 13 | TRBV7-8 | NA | TGTGCCAGCAGCTTAGTAGCGAACACTGAAGCTTTCTTT | CASSLVANTEAFF
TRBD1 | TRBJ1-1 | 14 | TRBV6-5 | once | TGTGCCAGCAATATACAGGGGGCGGGCACTGAAGCTTTCTTT | CASNIQGAGTEAFF
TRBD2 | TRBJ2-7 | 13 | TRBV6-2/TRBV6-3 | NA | TGTGCCAGCAGTCTAGCGGGGGCCTACGAGCAGTACTTC | CASSLAGAYEQYF
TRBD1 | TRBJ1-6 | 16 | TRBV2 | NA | TGTGCCAGCAGTGCCGGGACAGGCGGAAATAATTCACCCCTCCACTTT | CASSAGTGGNNSPLHF
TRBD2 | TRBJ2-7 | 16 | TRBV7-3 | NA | TGTGCCAGCAGCGCCAACCCACTAGCGGGAGGTTACGAGCAGTACTTC | CASSANPLAGGYEQYF
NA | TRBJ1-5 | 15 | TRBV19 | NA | TGTGCCAGTAGTATGTGGAGTGTAAGCAATCAGCCCCAGCATTTT | CASSMWSVSNQPQHF
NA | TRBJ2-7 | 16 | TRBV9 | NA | TGTGCCAGCAGCGTAGGCTGGGGACTTTCGGCCTACGAGCAGTACTTC | CASSVGWGLSAYEQYF
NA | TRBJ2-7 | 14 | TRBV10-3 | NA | TGTGCCATCAGTGAGTACGAGAAAACGGGGTGGCAGTACTTC | CAISEYEKTGWQYF
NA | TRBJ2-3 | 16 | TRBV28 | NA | TGTGCCAGCAGTTACATGGACTTCCTTAGCACAGATACGCAGTATTTT | CASSYMDFLSTDTQYF
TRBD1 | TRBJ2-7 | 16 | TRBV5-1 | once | TGCGCCAGCAGCTTGTCAACAGGGGTCCTTCTCTACGAGCAGTACTTC | CASSLSTGVLLYEQYF
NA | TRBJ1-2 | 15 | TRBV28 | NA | TGTGCCAGCAACTCCTCCCCCAGGGGATACTATGGCTACACCTTC | CASNSSPRGYYGYTF
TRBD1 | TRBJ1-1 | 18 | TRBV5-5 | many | TGTGCCAGCAGCTTGGAGTCGACAGGGCACGTGGTGGACACTGAAGCTTTCTTT | CASSLESTGHVVDTEAFF
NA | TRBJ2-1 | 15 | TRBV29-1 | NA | TGCAGCGTTGGGATCACGGCTAGCAACCTAGGAGCGCCGTTCTTC | CSVGITASNLGAPFF
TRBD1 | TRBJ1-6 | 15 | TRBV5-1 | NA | TGCGCCAGCAGCTCGGGACAGGGGACGAATTCACCCCTCCACTTT | CASSSGQGTNSPLHF
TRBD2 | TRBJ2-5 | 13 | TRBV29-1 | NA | TGCAGCGTTGTTGACGGGAGGCGAGAGACCCAGTACTTC | CSVVDGRRETQYF
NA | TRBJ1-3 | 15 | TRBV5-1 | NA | TGCGCCAGCAGCTTGGGGGACACCTCTGGAAACACCATATATTTT | CASSLGDTSGNTIYF
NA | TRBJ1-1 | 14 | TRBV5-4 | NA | TGTGCCAGCAGCTTGAGTTCCACACGCTTGAAAGCTTTCTTT | CASSLSSTRLKAFF
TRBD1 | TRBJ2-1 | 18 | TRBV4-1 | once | TGCGCCAGCAGCCAAGATTATCCAGGGGGCGCAGGTTACAATGAGCAGTTCTTC | CASSQDYPGGAGYNEQFF
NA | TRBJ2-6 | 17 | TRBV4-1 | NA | TGCGCCAGCAGCCAGTGGGACACGGATCCTGGGGCCAACGTCCTGACTTTC | CASSQWDTDPGANVLTF
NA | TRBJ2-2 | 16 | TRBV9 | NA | TGTGCCAGCAGCGTAGAGGGACAATCGAACACCGGGGAGCTGTTTTTT | CASSVEGQSNTGELFF
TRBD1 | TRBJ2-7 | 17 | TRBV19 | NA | TGTGCCAGTAGTACCTTTGGACAGGGCTCCCTCTCCTACGAGCAGTACTTC | CASSTFGQGSLSYEQYF
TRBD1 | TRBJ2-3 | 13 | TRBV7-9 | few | TGTGCCGCCACAGGGGAAAGCACAGATACGCAGTATTTT | CAATGESTDTQYF
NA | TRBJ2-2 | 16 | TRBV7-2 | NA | TGTGCCAGCAGCTTACGGGGGGCGGTGAACACCGGGGAGCTGTTTTTT | CASSLRGAVNTGELFF
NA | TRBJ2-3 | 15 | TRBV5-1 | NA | TGCGCCAGCAGCTTAGGTTCGGGAGGCACAGATACGCAGTATTTT | CASSLGSGGTDTQYF
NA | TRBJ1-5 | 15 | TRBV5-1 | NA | TGCGCCAGCAGCTACGGAGGGGAGGGCAATCAGCCCCAGCATTTT | CASSYGGEGNQPQHF
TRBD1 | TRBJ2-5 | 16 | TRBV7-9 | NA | TGTGCCAGCAGTTTAGGATCGGGGACAGGGCAAGAGACCCAGTACTTC | CASSLGSGTGQETQYF
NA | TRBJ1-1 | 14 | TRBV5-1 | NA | TGCGCCAGCTCCAGGGAGGGTCTGAACACTGAAGCTTTCTTT | CASSREGLNTEAFF
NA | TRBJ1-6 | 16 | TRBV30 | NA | TGTGCCTGGAGTGGAACACAGTACTTAAGGAATTCACCCCTCCACTTT | CAWSGTQYLRNSPLHF
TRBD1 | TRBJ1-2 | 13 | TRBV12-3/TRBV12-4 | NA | TGTGCCAGCAGCCGGACAGGCCGCTATGGCTACACCTTC | CASSRTGRYGYTF
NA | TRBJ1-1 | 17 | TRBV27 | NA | TGTGCCAGCAGTTTACTAGGTGGGGGGGGCCGAGGGACTGAAGCTTTCTTT | CASSLLGGGGRGTEAFF
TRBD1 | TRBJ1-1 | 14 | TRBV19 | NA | TGTGCCAGTAGTGACCGGGACAGGGGAGGTAGGGCTTTCTTT | CASSDRDRGGRAFF
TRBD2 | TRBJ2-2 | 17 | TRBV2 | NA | TGTGCCAGCAGTGGGGCGGGAGGGCCCCTAGGCACCGGGGAGCTGTTTTTT | CASSGAGGPLGTGELFF
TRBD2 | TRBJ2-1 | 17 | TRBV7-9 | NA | TGTGCCAGCAGCCCACACTCCGGGACTAGCGGGATTAATGAGCAGTTCTTC | CASSPHSGTSGINEQFF
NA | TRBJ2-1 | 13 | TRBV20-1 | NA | TGCAGTGCTAGTGTCGGGTTCGCGGGAGAGCAGTTCTTC | CSASVGFAGEQFF
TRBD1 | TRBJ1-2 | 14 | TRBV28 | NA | TGTGCCAGCAGGTTTACAGGGGCCGGGTATGGCTACACCTTC | CASRFTGAGYGYTF
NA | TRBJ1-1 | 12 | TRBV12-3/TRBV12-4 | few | TGTGCCAGCAGCAGACAGAGTTCTTGGGCTTTCTTT | CASSRQSSWAFF
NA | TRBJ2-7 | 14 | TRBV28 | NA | TGTGCCAGCAGACCTCCTACAGGGCGGTACGAGCAGTACTTC | CASRPPTGRYEQYF
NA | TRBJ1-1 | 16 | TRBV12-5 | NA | TGTGCTAGTGGTTTACAGGGTTTGATAGGGAACACTGAAGCTTTCTTT | CASGLQGLIGNTEAFF
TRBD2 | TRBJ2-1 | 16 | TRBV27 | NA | TGTGCCAGCAGTGCGTCTAGCGGGAGGGCCTACAATGAGCAGTTCTTC | CASSASSGRAYNEQFF
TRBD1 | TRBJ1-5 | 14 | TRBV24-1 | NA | TGTGCCACCAGGGACAGGAGTGGCAATCAGCCCCAGCATTTT | CATRDRSGNQPQHF
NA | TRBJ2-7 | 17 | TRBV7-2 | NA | TGTGCCAGCAGCCCCGGGCAACTCGGGTCTCAGGGCTACGAGCAGTACTTC | CASSPGQLGSQGYEQYF
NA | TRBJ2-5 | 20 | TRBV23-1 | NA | TGCGCCAGCAGTCAATTGCCCCCCTCGATCGAACAGGGAAAGGGTGGGACCCAGTACTTC | CASSQLPPSIEQGKGGTQYF
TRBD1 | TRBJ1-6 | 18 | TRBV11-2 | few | TGTGCCAGCAGCACTCGGACAGGGGCGAGATTTTATAATTCACCCCTCCACTTT | CASSTRTGARFYNSPLHF
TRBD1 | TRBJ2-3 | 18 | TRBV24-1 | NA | TGTGCCACCAGTGCTCCGCCTTCCGGGACAGGGAGCACAGATACGCAGTATTTT | CATSAPPSGTGSTDTQYF